This T cell receptor (beta chain) was captured in a study of cytomegalovirus exposure and HLA in healthy donors. Study results and caveats: In the 130 or so validation repertoires, about 94% of cluster scores exceeded 0, per a later analysis.

Concerning this clone itself: Its target is not known.

Looked up from germline, CDR1 is SGHTA and CDR2 is FQGNSA. This CDR3 has 15 residues. Trimming cost V 5 bases and J 0 bases; bases outside gene matches: 5. The method was immunoSEQ multiplex PCR; TCRdb's version includes in-frame clones alone and lacks a portion of them. The table lists 250,000 to 350,000 clones, more than 75% of them singletons. The gene calls are TRBV7-2 and TRBJ2-7; 9 bases fit TRBD1. This TCR derives from a woman aged 18-29 years in good health and CMV-seronegative. Sequenced input: PBMCs. CDR3 nucleotide sequence: TGTGCCAGCAGCCATGGACAGGGGAGCTCCTACGAGCAGTACTTC. Its protein is CASSHGQGSSYEQYF. Looking up the rest from reference TRBV7-2 and TRBJ2-7 gives the full variable domain: GAGVSQSPSNKVTEKGKDVELRCDPISGHTALYWYRQSLGQGLEFLIYFQGNSAPDKSGLPSDRFSAERTGGSVSTLTIQRTQQEDSAVYLCASSHGQGSSYEQYFGPGTRLTVT.